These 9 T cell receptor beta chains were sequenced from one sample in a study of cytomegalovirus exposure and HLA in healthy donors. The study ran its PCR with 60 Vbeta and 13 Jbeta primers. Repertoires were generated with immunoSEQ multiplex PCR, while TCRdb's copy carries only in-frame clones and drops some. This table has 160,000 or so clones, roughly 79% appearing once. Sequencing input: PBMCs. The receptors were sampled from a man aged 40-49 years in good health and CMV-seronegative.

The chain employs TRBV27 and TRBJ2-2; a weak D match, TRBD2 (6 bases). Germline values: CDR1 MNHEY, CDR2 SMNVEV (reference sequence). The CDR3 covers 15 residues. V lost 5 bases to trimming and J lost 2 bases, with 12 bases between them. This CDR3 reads CASSLGTPNTGELFF. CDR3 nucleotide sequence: TGTGCCAGCAGTCTAGGGACTCCCAACACCGGGGAGCTGTTTTTT.

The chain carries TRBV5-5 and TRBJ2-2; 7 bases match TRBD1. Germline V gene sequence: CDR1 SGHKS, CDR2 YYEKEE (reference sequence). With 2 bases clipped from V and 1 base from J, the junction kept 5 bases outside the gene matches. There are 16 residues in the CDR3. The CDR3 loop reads CASSFGTDGNTGELFF. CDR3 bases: TGTGCCAGCAGCTTTGGGACAGACGGGAACACCGGGGAGCTGTTTTTT.

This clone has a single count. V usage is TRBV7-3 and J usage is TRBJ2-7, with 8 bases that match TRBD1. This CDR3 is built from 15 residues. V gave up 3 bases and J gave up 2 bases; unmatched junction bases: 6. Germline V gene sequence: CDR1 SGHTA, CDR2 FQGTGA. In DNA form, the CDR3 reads TGTGCCAGCAGCTTGACAGGGGACCTTGCCTACGAGCAGTACTTC. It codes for CASSLTGDLAYEQYF.

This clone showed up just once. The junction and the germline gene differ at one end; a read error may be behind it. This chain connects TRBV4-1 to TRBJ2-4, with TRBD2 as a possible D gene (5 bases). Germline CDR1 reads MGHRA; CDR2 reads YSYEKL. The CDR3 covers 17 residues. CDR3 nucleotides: TGCGCCAGCAGCCAAGATGTCCCCAACCTAGCCAAAAACAGTCAGTACTTC. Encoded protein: CASSQDVPNLAKNSQYF.

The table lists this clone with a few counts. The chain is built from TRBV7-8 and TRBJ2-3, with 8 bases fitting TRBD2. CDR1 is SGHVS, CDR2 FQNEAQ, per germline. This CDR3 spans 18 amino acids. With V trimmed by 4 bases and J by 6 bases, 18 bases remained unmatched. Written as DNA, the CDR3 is TGTGCCAGCAGCTCCGAGGGTTTCATGCGGGAGGCGGGGGATACGCAGTATTTT. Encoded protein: CASSSEGFMREAGDTQYF.

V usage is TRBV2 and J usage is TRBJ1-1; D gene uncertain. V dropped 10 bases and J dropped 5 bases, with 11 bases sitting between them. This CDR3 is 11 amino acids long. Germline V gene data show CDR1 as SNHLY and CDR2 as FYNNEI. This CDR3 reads CAILLRTEAFF. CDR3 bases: TGTGCCATCCTACTTAGAACTGAAGCTTTCTTT.

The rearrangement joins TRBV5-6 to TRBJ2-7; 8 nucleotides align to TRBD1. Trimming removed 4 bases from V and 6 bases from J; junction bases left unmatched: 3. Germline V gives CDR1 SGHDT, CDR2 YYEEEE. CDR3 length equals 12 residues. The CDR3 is CASSNRGFEQYV. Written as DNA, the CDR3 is TGTGCCAGCAGCAACAGGGGGTTCGAGCAGTACGTC.

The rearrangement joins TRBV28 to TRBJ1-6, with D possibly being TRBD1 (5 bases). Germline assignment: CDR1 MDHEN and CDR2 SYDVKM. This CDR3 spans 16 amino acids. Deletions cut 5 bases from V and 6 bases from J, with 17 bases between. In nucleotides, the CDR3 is TGTGCCAGCAGTCCAGGGATCAGCTTGGGTAATTCACCCCTCCACTTT. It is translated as CASSPGISLGNSPLHF.

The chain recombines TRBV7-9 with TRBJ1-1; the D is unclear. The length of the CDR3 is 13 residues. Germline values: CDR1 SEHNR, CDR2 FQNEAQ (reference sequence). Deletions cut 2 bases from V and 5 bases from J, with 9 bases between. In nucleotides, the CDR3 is TGTGCCAGCAGCTTATGGGAGAAGACTGAAGCTTTCTTT. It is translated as CASSLWEKTEAFF.